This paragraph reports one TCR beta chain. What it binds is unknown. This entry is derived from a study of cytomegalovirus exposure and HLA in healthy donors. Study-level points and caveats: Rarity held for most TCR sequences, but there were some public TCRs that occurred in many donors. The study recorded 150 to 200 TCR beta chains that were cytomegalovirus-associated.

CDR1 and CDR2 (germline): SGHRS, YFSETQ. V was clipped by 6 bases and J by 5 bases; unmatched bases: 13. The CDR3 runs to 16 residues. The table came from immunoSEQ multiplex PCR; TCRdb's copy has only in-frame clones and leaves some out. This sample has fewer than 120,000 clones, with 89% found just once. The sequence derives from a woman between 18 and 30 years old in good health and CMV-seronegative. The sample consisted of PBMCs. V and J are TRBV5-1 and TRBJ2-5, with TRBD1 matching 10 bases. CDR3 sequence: CASTILTGQGRETQYF. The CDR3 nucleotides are TGCGCCAGCACCATACTGACGGGACAGGGGAGGGAGACCCAGTACTTC.